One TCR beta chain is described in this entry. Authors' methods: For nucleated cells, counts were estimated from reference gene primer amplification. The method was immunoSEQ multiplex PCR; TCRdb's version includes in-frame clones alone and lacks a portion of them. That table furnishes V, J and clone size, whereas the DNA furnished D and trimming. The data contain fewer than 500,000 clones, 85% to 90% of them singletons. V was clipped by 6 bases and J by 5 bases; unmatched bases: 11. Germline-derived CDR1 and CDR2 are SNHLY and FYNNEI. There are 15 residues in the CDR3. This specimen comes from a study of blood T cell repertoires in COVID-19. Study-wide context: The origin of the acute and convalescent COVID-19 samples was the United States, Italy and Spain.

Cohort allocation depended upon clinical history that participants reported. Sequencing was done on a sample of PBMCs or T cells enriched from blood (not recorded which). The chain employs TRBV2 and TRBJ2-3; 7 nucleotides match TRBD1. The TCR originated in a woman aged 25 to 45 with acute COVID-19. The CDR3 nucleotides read TGTGCCAGCAGCGTCGTGAGGGGGCAAGTAGATACGCAGTATTTT. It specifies CASSVVRGQVDTQYF.